What follows is one TCR beta chain and its context. As yet, its antigen is unknown. The ends were cut back, 7 bases at V and 4 bases at J, with 10 bases in the middle. The CDR3 is 12 residues long. From germline, CDR1 is SGHVS and CDR2 FQNEAQ. Separate alpha and beta amplification began at the second PCR step. The data stem from a study of naive and memory T cell subsets. The beta constant-region primer was an equimolar mix of two oligonucleotides covering TRBC1 and TRBC2. The ligated cDNA underwent four PCR rounds using SP2 and nested alpha and beta constant-region primers. The cDNA 3' end received a ligated single-stranded oligonucleotide carrying the SP2 primer and a 12-nucleotide UMI. TCRdb recomputed calls from the UMI-ligation and nested PCR reads with MiXCR, one row per CDR3 protein. Of roughly 150,000 distinct CDR3 sequences listed, around 21% are singletons. Findings and caveats of the study: A few larger clonotypes appeared in naive repertoires, especially CD8, possibly memory cells re-expressing CD45RA.

Sequenced input: naive CD8+ T cells from blood. The rearrangement links TRBV7-8 to TRBJ2-5, with D uncertain. This sequence was found in a human donor in good health. CDR3 sequence: CASNTDGETQYF. In nucleotides, the CDR3 is TGTGCCAGCAATACAGATGGAGAGACCCAGTACTTC.